The source of this T cell receptor beta chain is a study of T cell responses to AZD1222 COVID-19 vaccine. As for the study in general: Investigators merged groups given second doses at roughly 4 or roughly 12 weeks.

Germline loops: CDR1 SGHRS, CDR2 YFSETQ. CDR3 length: 14 amino acids. J gave up 6 bases and V 0 bases, and 2 bases lay outside the gene matches. This table comes from immunoSEQ multiplex PCR, and its TCRdb copy is limited to in-frame clones, with some not included. The sample includes more than 95,000 clones, 92% seen only once; the top ten take 1.1%. The V call is TRBV5-1, the J call TRBJ1-1, with 10 nucleotides matching TRBD1. The material was peripheral blood, obtained on day 0 of AZD1222 vaccination. This TCR came from an adult in good health. CDR3 amino acids: CASSLGQGAAEAFF. The DNA for the CDR3 is TGCGCCAGCAGCTTGGGACAGGGGGCCGCTGAAGCTTTCTTT.